The 3 T cell receptor beta chains below were found in one sample sequenced in a study of blood T cell repertoires in COVID-19. The protocol was immunoSEQ multiplex PCR, while the TCRdb copy is restricted to in-frame clones and leaves out a portion. This table holds approximately 150,000 clones, around 90% found once. The sequenced material came from peripheral blood. These receptor sequences come from a human donor in a cohort sampled during active COVID-19.

Written as DNA, the CDR3 is TGTGCCAGCAGCAGCCAGCAGGTCCCTAACTATGGCTACACCTTC. Protein: CASSSQQVPNYGYTF. The gene calls are TRBV9 and TRBJ1-2, with unresolved D. The CDR3 is 15 residues long. Germline V gives CDR1 SGDLS, CDR2 YYNGEE. Trimming stripped 4 bases from V and 0 bases from J, with 13 bases between.

In its sample, this clone was seen once. The CDR3 loop is CASSRLAGDPDTQYF. CDR3 bases: TGTGCCAGTTCCCGACTAGCGGGGGATCCGGATACGCAGTATTTT. This chain joins TRBV19 and TRBJ2-3, with 12 positions matching TRBD2. This CDR3 has 15 amino acids. Germline values: CDR1 LNHDA, CDR2 SQIVND (reference sequence). V lost 8 bases to trimming and J lost 6 bases; unmatched junction nucleotides: 9. The entire variable domain, with the rest obtained from reference TRBV19 and TRBJ2-3, is as follows: DGGITQSPKYLFRKEGQNVTLSCEQNLNHDAMYWYRQDPGQGLRLIYYSQIVNDFQKGDIAEGYSVSREKKESFPLTVTSAQKNPTAFYLCASSRLAGDPDTQYFGPGTRLTVL.

The chain couples TRBV4-1 to TRBJ1-2, with D perhaps matching TRBD1 (5 bases). V shed 0 bases and J shed 2 bases, with 10 bases lying between them. From germline, CDR1 is MGHRA and CDR2 YSYEKL. The CDR3 runs 15 residues. The CDR3 DNA reads TGCGCCAGCAGCCAAGATCCAGCAGGGAACTATGGCTACACCTTC. It translates to CASSQDPAGNYGYTF.